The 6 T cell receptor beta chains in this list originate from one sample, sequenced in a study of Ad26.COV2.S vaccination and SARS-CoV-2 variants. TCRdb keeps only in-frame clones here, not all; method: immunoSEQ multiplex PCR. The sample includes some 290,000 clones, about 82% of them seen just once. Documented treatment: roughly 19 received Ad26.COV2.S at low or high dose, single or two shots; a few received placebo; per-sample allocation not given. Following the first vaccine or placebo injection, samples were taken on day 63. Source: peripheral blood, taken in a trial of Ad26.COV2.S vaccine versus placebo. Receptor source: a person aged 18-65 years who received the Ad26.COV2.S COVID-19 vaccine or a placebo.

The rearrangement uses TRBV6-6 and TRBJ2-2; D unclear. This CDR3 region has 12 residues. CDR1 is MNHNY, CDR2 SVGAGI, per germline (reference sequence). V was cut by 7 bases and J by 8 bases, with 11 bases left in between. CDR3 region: CASTPSVGELFF. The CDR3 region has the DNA TGTGCCAGCACCCCAAGTGTAGGGGAGCTGTTTTTT.

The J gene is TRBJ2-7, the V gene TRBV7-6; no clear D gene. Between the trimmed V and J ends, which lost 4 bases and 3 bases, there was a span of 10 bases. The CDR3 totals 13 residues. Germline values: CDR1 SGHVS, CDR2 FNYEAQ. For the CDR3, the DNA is TGTGCCAGCAGCTCCGGGTCTTACTACGAGCAGTACTTC. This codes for CASSSGSYYEQYF. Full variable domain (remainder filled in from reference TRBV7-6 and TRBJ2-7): GAGVSQSPRYKVTKRGQDVALRCDPISGHVSLYWYRQALGQGPEFLTYFNYEAQQDKSGLPNDRFSAERPEGSISTLTIQRTEQRDSAMYRCASSSGSYYEQYFGPGTRLTVT.

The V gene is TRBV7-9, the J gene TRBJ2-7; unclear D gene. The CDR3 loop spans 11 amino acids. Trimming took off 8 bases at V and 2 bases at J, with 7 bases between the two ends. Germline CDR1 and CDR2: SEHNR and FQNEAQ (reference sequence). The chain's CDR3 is CASASAYEQYF. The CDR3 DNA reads TGTGCCAGCGCTTCGGCCTACGAGCAGTACTTC.

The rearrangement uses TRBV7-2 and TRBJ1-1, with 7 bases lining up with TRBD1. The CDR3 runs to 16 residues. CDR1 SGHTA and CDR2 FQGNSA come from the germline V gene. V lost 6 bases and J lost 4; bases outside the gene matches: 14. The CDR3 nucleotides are TGTGCCAGCAGTCACTATGCACAGGGGTTCGGCACTGAAGCTTTCTTT. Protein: CASSHYAQGFGTEAFF.

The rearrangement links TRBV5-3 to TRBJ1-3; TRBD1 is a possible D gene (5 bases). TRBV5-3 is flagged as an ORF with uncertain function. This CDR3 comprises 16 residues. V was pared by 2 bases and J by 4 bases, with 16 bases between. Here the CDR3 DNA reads TGTGCCAGAAGCTTTAGACAGTCTGATTCGGGAAACACCATATATTTT. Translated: CARSFRQSDSGNTIYF.

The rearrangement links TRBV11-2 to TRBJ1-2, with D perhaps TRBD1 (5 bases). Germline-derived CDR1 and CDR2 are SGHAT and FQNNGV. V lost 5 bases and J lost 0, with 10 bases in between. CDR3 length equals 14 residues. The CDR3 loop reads CASSEQVSNYGYTF. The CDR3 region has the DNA TGTGCCAGCAGCGAACAGGTTTCTAACTATGGCTACACCTTC.